The 5 T cell receptor beta chains reported below all come from one sample, sequenced in a study of T-cell reconstitution after alpha-beta-depleted transplantation in children (dated by TCRdb to the mid-2010s). The label giving this sample's treatment or condition can be read as: allogeneic hematopoietic cell transplantation with graft depleted of TCRalphabeta T cells and CD19 B cells. The library was built by means of PCR. Data came from an Illumina HiSeq 2500. TCR libraries were prepared with molecular barcoding, using unique molecular identifiers to normalize TCRbeta repertoire quantification. TCRdb reprocessed the public reads (quality trimming at Q25 with fastp, clone calling with MiXCR) and kept in-frame beta chains. Each entry merges the rows of one CDR3 protein and shows their most common DNA and genes. Recorded for this sample are hundreds of thousands of distinct CDR3 sequences; roughly 15% of them occurred a single time. The ten largest account for just under 30% of the sample.

This specimen consisted of PBMCs, mostly from graft donor cells, obtained 360 days after TCRalphabeta/CD19-depleted stem cell transplant. The receptor source for this set is a boy under three years old who had a stem cell transplant for Wiskott-Aldrich syndrome, so the T cells may come from the graft donor.

The rearrangement links TRBV7-8 to TRBJ2-1, with unresolved D. Germline V gene sequence: CDR1 SGHVS, CDR2 FQNEAQ. V was clipped by 0 bases and J by 0 bases, with 15 bases between them. This CDR3 has 18 amino acids. CDR3 residues: CASSLASVRTSSYNEQFF. CDR3 nucleotide sequence: TGTGCCAGCAGCTTAGCGTCTGTCCGTACCAGCTCCTACAATGAGCAGTTCTTC. Filled out from reference TRBV7-8 and TRBJ2-1, the complete variable domain reads GAGVSQSPRYKVAKRGQDVALRCDPISGHVSLFWYQQALGQGPEFLTYFQNEAQLDKSGLPSDRFFAERPEGSVSTLKIQRTQQEDSAVYLCASSLASVRTSSYNEQFFGPGTRLTVL.

This clonotype was seen a handful of times. The J gene is TRBJ2-3, the V gene TRBV15; D not resolved. The CDR3 loop spans 13 amino acids. Trimming pared 1 base from V and 2 bases from J, leaving 4 bases between. Looked up from germline, CDR1 is LNHNV and CDR2 is YYDKDF (reference sequence). The CDR3 bases are TGTGCCACCAGCAGAGCTTACACAGATACGCAGTATTTT. This gives the protein CATSRAYTDTQYF.

This clonotype was picked up a small number of times. The gene calls are TRBV28 and TRBJ2-1; D ambiguous. V shed 2 bases and J shed 2 bases, with 7 bases lying between them. The CDR3 has 14 amino acids. CDR1 is MDHEN and CDR2 is SYDVKM in the germline V gene. The DNA for the CDR3 is TGTGCCAGCAGTTTAATACTAACCTACAATGAGCAGTTCTTC. This encodes CASSLILTYNEQFF.

This chain connects TRBV5-1 to TRBJ2-1; D is undetermined. CDR1 and CDR2 (germline): SGHRS, YFSETQ. The CDR3 is 14 amino acids. The V and J ends lost 4 bases and 6 bases respectively, with 14 bases between them. Here the CDR3 reads CASSPPGLGNEQFF. The CDR3 nucleotides read TGCGCCAGCAGCCCCCCAGGATTAGGCAATGAGCAGTTCTTC.

This clonotype was detected a few times. The genes are TRBV19 and TRBJ2-5; TRBD1 matches at 10 bases. The CDR3 is 13 amino acids. Germline CDR1 and CDR2: LNHDA and SQIVND (reference sequence). With V trimmed by 11 bases and J by 5 bases, 8 bases remained unmatched. CDR3 bases: TGTGCCTGCTCGACAGGGGGCTTGGAGACCCAGTACTTC. Protein: CACSTGGLETQYF.